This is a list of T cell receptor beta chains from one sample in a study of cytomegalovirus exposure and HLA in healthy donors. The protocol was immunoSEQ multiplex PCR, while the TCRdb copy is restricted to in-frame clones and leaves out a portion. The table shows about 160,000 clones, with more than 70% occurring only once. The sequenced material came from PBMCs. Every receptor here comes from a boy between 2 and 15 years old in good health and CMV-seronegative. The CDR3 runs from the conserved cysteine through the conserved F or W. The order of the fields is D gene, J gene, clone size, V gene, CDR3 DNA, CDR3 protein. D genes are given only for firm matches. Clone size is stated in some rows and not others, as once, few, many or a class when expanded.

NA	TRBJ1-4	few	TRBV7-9	TGTGCCAGCAGCTCGGGGGCGGGGGCGAATGAAAAACTGTTTTTT	CASSSGAGANEKLFF
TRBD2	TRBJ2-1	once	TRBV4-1	TGCGCCAGCAGCCCCTTGACTAGCTTGGGTTACAATGAGCAGTTCTTC	CASSPLTSLGYNEQFF
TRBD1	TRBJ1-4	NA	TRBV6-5	TGTGCCAGCAGATTCGACAGGGGAGGTGAAAAACTGTTTTTT	CASRFDRGGEKLFF
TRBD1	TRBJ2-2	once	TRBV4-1	TGCGCCAGCAGCCCCCAGGGGGACAGGGGGCTGAGCGGGGAGCTGTTTTTT	CASSPQGDRGLSGELFF
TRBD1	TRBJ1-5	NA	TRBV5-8	TGTGCCAGCAGACGGACAGGGAAGAACAATCAGCCCCAGCATTTT	CASRRTGKNNQPQHF
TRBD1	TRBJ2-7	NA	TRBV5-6	TGTGCCAGCAGCTCTGGGACAGGGTATACCCCCTACGAGCAGTACTTC	CASSSGTGYTPYEQYF
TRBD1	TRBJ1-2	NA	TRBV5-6	TGTGCCAGCAGCTCGGGACAGAACTATGGCTACACCTTC	CASSSGQNYGYTF
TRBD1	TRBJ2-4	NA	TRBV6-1	TGTGCCAGCAGTGGGACAGGGAAAAACATTCAGTACTTC	CASSGTGKNIQYF
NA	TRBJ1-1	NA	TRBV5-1	TGCGCCAGCAGCTTGGTATCAGGGGATGCTGAAGCTTTCTTT	CASSLVSGDAEAFF
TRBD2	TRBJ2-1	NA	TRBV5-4	TGTGCCAGCAGCTTTCAGGTTAGCGGGAAGGGGGAGCAGTTCTTC	CASSFQVSGKGEQFF
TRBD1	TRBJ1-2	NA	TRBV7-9	TGTGCCAGCAGCTTGGGACAGCGATATAACTATGGCTACACCTTC	CASSLGQRYNYGYTF
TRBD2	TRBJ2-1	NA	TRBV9	TGTGCCAGCAGCGTAGTAGCGCTAGCGGGAGGGTTTGAGCAGTTCTTC	CASSVVALAGGFEQFF
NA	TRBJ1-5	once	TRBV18	TGTGCCAGCTCACCCATATCCGGGAACAATCAGCCCCAGCATTTT	CASSPISGNNQPQHF
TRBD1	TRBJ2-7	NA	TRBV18	TGTGCCAGCTCACACCGCAGACAGGGATACCTCTCCTACGAGCAGTACTTC	CASSHRRQGYLSYEQYF
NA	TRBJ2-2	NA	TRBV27	TGTGCCAGCAGTCCCCCCTCCGGGGAGCTGTTTTTT	CASSPPSGELFF
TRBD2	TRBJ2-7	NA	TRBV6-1	TGTGCCAGCACCTTGACTAGCGGGTGGTCCTACGAGCAGTACTTC	CASTLTSGWSYEQYF
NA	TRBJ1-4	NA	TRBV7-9	TGTGCCAGCAGATTAGAGGGGTCTGGTGAAAAACTGTTTTTT	CASRLEGSGEKLFF
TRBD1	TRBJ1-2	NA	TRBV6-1	TGTGCCAGCAGGGAATCTCCCGGGACAGCATATGGCTACACCTTC	CASRESPGTAYGYTF
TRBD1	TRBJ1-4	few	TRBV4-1	TGCGCCAGCAGCCAAGTTCCTCCGGGACAGGTGGGCGAAAAACTGTTTTTT	CASSQVPPGQVGEKLFF
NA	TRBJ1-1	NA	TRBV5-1	TGCGCCAGCAGCCTAAATGCGGGGCTTGACACTGAAGCTTTCTTT	CASSLNAGLDTEAFF
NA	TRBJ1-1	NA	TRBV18	TGTGCCAGCTCACCGGCGACAGTTAACACTGAAGCTTTCTTT	CASSPATVNTEAFF
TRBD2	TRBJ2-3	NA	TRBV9	TGTGCCAGCAGTGCCATAGCGGGCGATACGCAGTATTTT	CASSAIAGDTQYF
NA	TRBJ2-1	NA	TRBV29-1	TGCAGCGTTGAAGATTCGGGGAGCGGAGCCAACAATGAGCAGTTCTTC	CSVEDSGSGANNEQFF
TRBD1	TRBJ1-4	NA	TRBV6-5	TGTGCCAGCAGTGCGCAACAGGGGGCGGGCGAAAAACTGTTTTTT	CASSAQQGAGEKLFF
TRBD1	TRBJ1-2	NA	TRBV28	TGTGCCAGCGGACAGGGTAAGCGCTACACCTTC	CASGQGKRYTF
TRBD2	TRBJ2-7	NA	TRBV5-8	TGTGCCAGCAGCCTGGATCCGGGACTAGTCTACTACGAGCAGTACTTC	CASSLDPGLVYYEQYF
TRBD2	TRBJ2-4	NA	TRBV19	TGTGCCAGTAGTCCCGGACTAGCGGGAGAGTTTAGGAGCAAAAACATTCAGTACTTC	CASSPGLAGEFRSKNIQYF